The next 8 T cell receptor beta chains were all read from a single sample in a study of T cell repertoires in cytomegalovirus infection. A single record per CDR3 protein comes from TCRdb applying MiXCR to the reads. The table lists roughly 180,000 distinct CDR3 sequences, less than 25% of them singletons. Their target antigens are unknown. The sample in question was CD8+ T cells from cultured PBMCs, obtained from culture after CMV antigen stimulation. Source of these receptors: a human donor in good health (CMV status not recorded). Some clones in this sample may be carry-over from other donors' samples.

The chain combines TRBV6-1 with TRBJ2-1; D unresolved. CDR1 and CDR2 (germline): MNHNS, SASEGT. CDR3 length equals 14 residues. The V and J ends lost 2 bases and 6 bases respectively, with 11 bases between them. This CDR3 is CASSEIKWTNEQFF. CDR3 DNA: TGTGCCAGCAGTGAAATAAAGTGGACCAATGAGCAGTTCTTC.

There are a few counts of this clonotype. The V and J genes are TRBV4-1 and TRBJ2-3, with D possibly TRBD2 on 6 matching bases. The CDR3 is 20 residues long. Germline V gives CDR1 MGHRA, CDR2 YSYEKL. V was pared by 0 bases and J by 4 bases, with 26 bases between. The CDR3 protein is CASSQDRVAVGEGNADTQYF. As DNA, the CDR3 is TGCGCCAGCAGCCAAGATCGTGTAGCGGTCGGAGAGGGGAACGCAGATACGCAGTATTTT.

V and J are TRBV11-2 and TRBJ1-5; possible D gene TRBD1, 5 bases. This CDR3 contains 15 residues. Per germline, CDR1 SGHAT and CDR2 FQNNGV. Trimming shortened V by 1 base and J by 5 bases, and 12 bases separated the two germline ends. The CDR3 protein is CASSLAAGIDQPQHF. CDR3 DNA sequence: TGTGCCAGCAGCTTAGCGGCAGGGATCGATCAGCCCCAGCATTTT.

This rearrangement joins TRBV12-3 or TRBV12-4 to TRBJ1-1; TRBD1 is a possible D gene (6 bases). The CDR3 is 13 amino acids. Trimming pared 6 bases from V and 12 bases from J, leaving 20 bases between. The CDR3 coding sequence is TGTGCCAGCAGCCCGACAGGAAAGGTGAGAACTTTCTTT. Protein: CASSPTGKVRTFF.

This clonotype came up many times. CDR3 in DNA: TGTGCCAGCAGTGCGGGACTAGCGAATTCATATACGCAGTATTTT. Its translation is CASSAGLANSYTQYF. This chain uses TRBV6-1 with TRBJ2-3, with TRBD2 matching over 10 bases. The CDR3 contains 15 residues. Germline CDR1 is MNHNS and CDR2 is SASEGT. J lost 7 bases, V lost 4 bases, and 8 bases had no gene match.

The chain joins TRBV20-1 to TRBJ2-6; the D is unclear. Per germline, CDR1 DFQATT and CDR2 SNEGSKA (reference sequence). V was pared by 0 bases and J by 0 bases, with 6 bases between. CDR3 size: 15 residues. For the CDR3, the DNA is TGCAGTGCTAGAGACCCGGGCTCTGGGGCCAACGTCCTGACTTTC. Protein sequence: CSARDPGSGANVLTF.

Only a few counts were recorded for this clonotype. The CDR3 spells CASSQDGVTAFF. The CDR3 DNA follows: TGCGCCAGCAGCCAAGATGGGGTAACCGCTTTCTTT. The V and J genes are TRBV4-1 and TRBJ1-1, with D hard to call. The CDR3 spans 12 residues. V lost 0 bases to trimming and J lost 11 bases, with 10 bases between them. The germline CDR1 and CDR2 sequences are MGHRA and YSYEKL.

This rearrangement joins TRBV4-2 to TRBJ2-5; D gene uncertain. Germline CDR1 is LGHNA and CDR2 is YNFKEQ. Trimming took 4 bases from V and 0 from J, leaving 6 bases between them. The CDR3 has 13 residues. CDR3 sequence: CASSPPDQETQYF. For the CDR3, the DNA is TGTGCCAGCAGCCCCCCAGACCAAGAGACCCAGTACTTC.